This passage covers 18 T cell receptor beta chains from one sample sequenced in a study of blood T cell repertoires in COVID-19. The table came from immunoSEQ multiplex PCR; TCRdb's copy has only in-frame clones and leaves some out. The sample holds roughly 140,000 clones, 70% to 90% seen once. Sequencing was carried out using peripheral blood. The receptors derive from a man over 45 with acute or convalescent COVID-19.

The rearrangement uses TRBV4-1 and TRBJ2-7; unclear D gene. CDR3 length: 16 amino acids. V dropped 4 bases and J dropped 0 bases, with 16 bases sitting between them. Germline V gives CDR1 MGHRA, CDR2 YSYEKL. The CDR3 spells CASSRVATAGSYEQYF. The CDR3 nucleotides are TGCGCCAGCAGCCGGGTGGCCACAGCAGGCTCCTACGAGCAGTACTTC.

The CDR3 is CATGTGTGGSGELFF. CDR3 bases: TGTGCCACCGGGACCGGGACAGGGGGCTCCGGGGAGCTGTTTTTT. The V call is TRBV24-1, the J call TRBJ2-2; 12 positions agree with TRBD1. Per the germline V gene, CDR1 is KGHDR and CDR2 is SFDVKD. The J segment lost 6 bases and the V segment lost 9 bases, leaving 7 bases of the junction unmatched. CDR3 length equals 15 residues.

The J gene is TRBJ1-6, the V gene TRBV7-3; tentatively, D is TRBD1 (6 bases). Germline-derived CDR1 and CDR2 are SGHTA and FQGTGA. This CDR3 has 15 amino acids. V was pared by 0 bases and J by 6 bases, with 9 bases between. The CDR3 reads CASSLTGTLNSPLHF. The CDR3 nucleotides read TGTGCCAGCAGCTTAACCGGGACACTTAATTCACCCCTCCACTTT.

This clone occurred a few times. J is TRBJ1-5 and V is TRBV19; D might be TRBD1 (6 bases). The V gene lost 5 bases and the J gene lost 2 bases, with 16 bases spanning the gap. The CDR3 consists of 16 residues. CDR1 is LNHDA, CDR2 SQIVND, per germline (reference sequence). The CDR3 sequence: CASSAEQGWGNQPQHF. The CDR3 nucleotides are TGTGCCAGTAGTGCCGAACAGGGTTGGGGCAATCAGCCCCAGCATTTT.

This chain connects TRBV13 to TRBJ1-1; 7 nucleotides align to TRBD1. Germline CDR1 is PRHDT and CDR2 is FYEKMQ (reference sequence). The CDR3 length is 16 residues. V was pared by 1 base and J by 1 base, with 6 bases of the junction left unmatched. CDR3 protein: CASSLEMTGRNTEAFF. DNA of the CDR3: TGTGCCAGCAGCTTAGAGATGACAGGGCGGAACACTGAAGCTTTCTTT.

The sample holds one count of this clone. The V gene is TRBV19, the J gene TRBJ2-3; D perhaps matches TRBD1 (5 bases). Germline CDR1 LNHDA, CDR2 SQIVND (reference sequence). V lost 7 bases and J lost 0, with 11 bases in between. This CDR3 is built from 14 residues. The CDR3 DNA is TGTGCCAGTACCGCGACAGCGAGCACAGATACGCAGTATTTT. It codes for CASTATASTDTQYF.

This clone was recorded once. The CDR3 sequence is CASSSSETSLRGYTF. The CDR3 DNA is TGTGCCAGCAGTAGTTCTGAGACTTCCTTGCGGGGCTACACCTTC. The rearrangement uses TRBV6-5 and TRBJ1-2; D unresolved. The V end was cut by 5 bases, the J end by 8 bases, with 21 bases between. This CDR3 has 15 residues. Germline V CDR1 and CDR2: MNHEY, SVGAGI.

This rearrangement joins TRBV4-2 to TRBJ1-6; no reliable D call. CDR3 length: 13 amino acids. Germline V CDR1 and CDR2: LGHNA, YNFKEQ. V was shortened by 11 bases and J by 7 bases, with 15 bases between the two germline ends. The chain's CDR3 is CAAGREVNSPLHF. The DNA for the CDR3 is TGTGCCGCCGGGAGGGAGGTGAATTCACCCCTCCACTTT.

J is TRBJ1-1 and V is TRBV7-6, with 7 bases fitting TRBD1. The CDR3 runs 15 residues. After removal of 4 bases from V and 0 bases from J, the junction contained 5 bases not matched to a gene. Germline CDR1 and CDR2: SGHVS and FNYEAQ. The CDR3 DNA follows: TGTGCCAGCAGCTCCGGGACAGCTGTGAACACTGAAGCTTTCTTT. Its translation: CASSSGTAVNTEAFF.

This clone was detected a few times. The V gene is TRBV30, the J gene TRBJ1-5; 9 bases are shared with TRBD1. CDR3 size: 16 residues. V lost 5 bases, J lost 5 bases, and 13 bases stayed unmatched. CDR1 and CDR2 (germline): GTSNPN, SVGIG (reference sequence). The CDR3 sequence: CAWRTPGQGSYQPQHF. Here the CDR3 DNA reads TGTGCCTGGCGTACCCCGGGACAGGGTTCTTATCAGCCCCAGCATTTT.

The rearrangement joins TRBV10-3 to TRBJ2-3, with 11 nucleotides matching TRBD2. CDR3 size: 16 residues. Trimming removed 4 bases from V and 5 bases from J; junction bases left unmatched: 8. The germline V gene has CDR1 ENHRY and CDR2 SYGVKD. In nucleotides, the CDR3 is TGTGCCATCAGTGCTCCTCTAGCGGGGGGAGGAGATACGCAGTATTTT. Amino acid sequence: CAISAPLAGGGDTQYF.

This rearrangement joins TRBV5-6 to TRBJ2-3; D uncertain. The CDR3 runs 13 residues. Germline lookup yields CDR1 SGHDT and CDR2 YYEEEE. Trimming shortened V by 0 bases and J by 6 bases, and 8 bases separated the two germline ends. The CDR3 region has the DNA TGTGCCAGCAGCTTGGACAGTTACGATACGCAGTATTTT. This codes for CASSLDSYDTQYF. Using reference TRBV5-6 and TRBJ2-3 for the parts outside the CDR3, the full variable domain is DAGVTQSPTHLIKTRGQQVTLRCSPKSGHDTVSWYQQALGQGPQFIFQYYEEEERQRGNFPDRFSGHQFPNYSSELNVNALLLGDSALYLCASSLDSYDTQYFGPGTRLTVL.

The J gene is TRBJ2-5, the V gene TRBV9; the D gene is possibly TRBD2 (6 bases). The CDR3 loop spans 13 amino acids. CDR1 SGDLS and CDR2 YYNGEE come from the germline V gene. V was pared by 3 bases and J by 0 bases, with 6 bases between. Here the CDR3 DNA reads TGTGCCAGCAGCGGGGACTACCAAGAGACCCAGTACTTC. Encoded protein: CASSGDYQETQYF.

V and J are TRBV6-5 and TRBJ1-4; D is perhaps TRBD1 (5 bases). The CDR3 runs to 14 residues. Trimming shortened V by 6 bases and J by 8 bases, and 16 bases separated the two germline ends. From germline, CDR1 is MNHEY and CDR2 SVGAGI. DNA for the CDR3: TGTGCCAGCAGCACTGGGGCCAGCAGGGAAAAACTGTTTTTT. Translation gives CASSTGASREKLFF.

The chain's CDR3 is CASSPRQDTSLNLHF. DNA of the CDR3: TGTGCCAGCAGCCCTAGACAGGATACCAGTTTAAACCTCCACTTT. The chain has TRBV5-8 and TRBJ1-6, with D maybe TRBD1 (6 bases). The CDR3 extends over 15 amino acids. The germline V and J ends were trimmed by 4 bases and 15 bases, with 23 bases remaining between them. Germline-derived CDR1 and CDR2 are SGHTS and YDEGEE.

This sequence joins TRBV18 and TRBJ1-1; no clear D. CDR1 KGHSH and CDR2 LQKENI come from the germline V gene. The CDR3 extends over 14 amino acids. Trimming cost V 4 bases and J 2 bases, with 11 bases left between them. This chain's CDR3 is CASSLGSLNTEAFF. DNA of the CDR3: TGTGCCAGCTCACTCGGTTCGTTAAACACTGAAGCTTTCTTT.

The chain carries TRBV19 and TRBJ1-5, with 8 nucleotides matching TRBD1. This CDR3 has 14 residues. Germline V gene data show CDR1 as LNHDA and CDR2 as SQIVND (reference sequence). With 4 bases clipped from V and 6 bases from J, the junction kept 5 bases outside the gene matches. CDR3 sequence (DNA): TGTGCCAGTAGTAAAGACAGGGGTACTCAGCCCCAGCATTTT. Amino acids: CASSKDRGTQPQHF.

This clone was observed once. The chain employs TRBV24-1 and TRBJ2-7; a possible D gene is TRBD2 (6 bases). CDR3 size: 13 residues. CDR1 and CDR2 (germline): KGHDR, SFDVKD. V lost 5 bases to trimming and J lost 3 bases, with 10 bases between them. The CDR3 DNA reads as TGTGCCACCAGTGCCTCCGGGGGCTACGAGCAGTACTTC. Amino acids: CATSASGGYEQYF.